The entry below describes one TCR beta chain. This sample was taken from a study of blood T cell repertoires in COVID-19. In the study overall: COVID-19 samples, acute and convalescent, were from the United States, Italy and Spain.

Assay used: immunoSEQ multiplex PCR; TCRdb lists only in-frame clones, some missing. The sample shows 110,000 or so clones, 84% of them seen only once. The CDR3 consists of 13 residues. Per the germline V gene, CDR1 is KGHSH and CDR2 is LQKENI. V was cut by 6 bases and J by 5 bases, with 13 bases left in between. Sequencing used peripheral blood. The gene calls are TRBV18 and TRBJ2-5; the D gene is possibly TRBD2 (6 bases). The sequence derives from a woman aged 35 to 49 with acute or convalescent COVID-19. As DNA, the CDR3 is TGTGCCAGCTCCGCGGGGTTTAGTGAGACCCAGTACTTC. Its translation: CASSAGFSETQYF.